This T cell receptor (beta chain) was sequenced for a study of cytomegalovirus exposure and HLA in healthy donors. Germline loops: CDR1 SGHTA, CDR2 FQGNSA. V was pared by 1 base and J by 3 bases, with 15 bases between. This CDR3 comprises 17 residues. General study findings and limits: Sequencing artifact likely explains a cluster of highly shared sequence variants. The study labeled 150 or so TCR beta chains cytomegalovirus-associated. Rare TCR sequences dominated, though some public TCRs recurred in many donors. In a later analysis, at a false discovery rate of 0.05, 16,951 TCR beta sequences were associated with HLA alleles.

Regarding this clone: Its antigen is as yet unknown.

In the PCR, 60 Vbeta and 13 Jbeta primers were used. Only in-frame clones appear in the TCRdb table, and some are missing; sequencing was by immunoSEQ multiplex PCR. The repertoire holds approximately 110,000 clones, with more than 65% as singletons. Sequences were obtained from PBMCs. The gene calls are TRBV7-2 and TRBJ2-2; D is possibly TRBD1 (5 bases). The clonotype comes from a young woman in good health and CMV-seronegative. Written as DNA, the CDR3 is TGTGCCAGCAGCTTAGATCCAGGGCGAGTGTACACCGGGGAGCTGTTTTTT. It translates to CASSLDPGRVYTGELFF.